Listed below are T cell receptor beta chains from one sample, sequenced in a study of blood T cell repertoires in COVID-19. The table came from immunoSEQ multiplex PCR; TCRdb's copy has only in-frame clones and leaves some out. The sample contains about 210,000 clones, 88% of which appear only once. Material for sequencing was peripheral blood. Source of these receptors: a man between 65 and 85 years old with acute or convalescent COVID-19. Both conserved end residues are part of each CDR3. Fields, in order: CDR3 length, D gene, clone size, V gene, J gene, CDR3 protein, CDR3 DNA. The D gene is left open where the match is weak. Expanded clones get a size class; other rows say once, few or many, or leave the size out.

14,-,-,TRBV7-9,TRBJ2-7,CASSLSGSSYEQYF,TGTGCCAGCAGCTTGTCCGGGAGTAGTTACGAGCAGTACTTC
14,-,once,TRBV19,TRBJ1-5,CASTRGLGNQPQHF,TGTGCCAGTACAAGAGGGCTTGGCAATCAGCCCCAGCATTTT
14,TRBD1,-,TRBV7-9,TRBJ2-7,CASSPRDRDEEQYF,TGTGCCAGCAGCCCCCGGGACAGGGACGAGGAGCAGTACTTC
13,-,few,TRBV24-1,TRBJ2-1,CATSDAGRDEQFF,TGTGCCACCAGTGATGCGGGGCGCGATGAGCAGTTCTTC
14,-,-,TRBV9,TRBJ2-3,CASSVASSADTQYF,TGTGCCAGCAGCGTAGCTTCAAGCGCAGATACGCAGTATTTT
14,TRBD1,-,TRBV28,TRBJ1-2,CASSSAGTGSGYTF,TGTGCCAGCAGTTCTGCCGGGACAGGATCCGGCTACACCTTC
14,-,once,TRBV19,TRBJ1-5,CASSPSNSNQPQHF,TGTGCCAGTAGCCCGTCTAATAGCAATCAGCCCCAGCATTTT
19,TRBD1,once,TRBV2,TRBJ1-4,CASSPNRDRPRTTNEKLFF,TGTGCCAGCAGCCCAAACCGGGACAGGCCGAGAACAACTAATGAAAAACTGTTTTTT
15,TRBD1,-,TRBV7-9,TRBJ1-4,CASSLEQGVDEKLFF,TGTGCCAGCAGCTTAGAACAGGGGGTCGATGAAAAACTGTTTTTT
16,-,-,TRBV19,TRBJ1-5,CASSISGTVKIQPQHF,TGTGCCAGTAGTATATCTGGAACAGTGAAGATTCAGCCCCAGCATTTT